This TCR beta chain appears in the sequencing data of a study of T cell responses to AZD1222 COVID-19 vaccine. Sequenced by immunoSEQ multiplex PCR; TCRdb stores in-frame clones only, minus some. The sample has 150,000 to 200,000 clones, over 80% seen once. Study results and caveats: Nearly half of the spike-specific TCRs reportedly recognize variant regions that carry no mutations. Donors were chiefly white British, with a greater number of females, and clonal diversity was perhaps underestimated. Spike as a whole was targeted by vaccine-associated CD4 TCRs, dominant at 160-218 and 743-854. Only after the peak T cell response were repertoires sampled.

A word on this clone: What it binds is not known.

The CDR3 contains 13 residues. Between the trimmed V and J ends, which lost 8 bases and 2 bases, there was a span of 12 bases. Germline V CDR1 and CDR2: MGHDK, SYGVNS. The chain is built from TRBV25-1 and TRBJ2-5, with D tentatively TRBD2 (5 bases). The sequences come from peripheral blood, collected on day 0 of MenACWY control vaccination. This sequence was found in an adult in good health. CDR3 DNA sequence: TGTGCCAGCCGCCAAAGCGGACAAGAGACCCAGTACTTC. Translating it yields CASRQSGQETQYF.